A single sample gave rise to the 26 T cell receptor beta chains below, sequenced in a study of T-cell reconstitution after alpha-beta-depleted transplantation in children. This sample's TCRbeta library carried unique molecular identifier barcodes. MiXCR, applied by TCRdb to the PCR reads, yields one record per CDR3 protein. The data hold approximately 200,000 distinct CDR3 sequences, with roughly 14% observed a single time. The input for sequencing was PBMCs from the stem cell graft donor, taken from the stem cell graft. These TCRs come from a human donor who donated a stem cell graft to a child with acute lymphoblastic leukemia.

The V gene is TRBV6-1, the J gene TRBJ2-7; D might be TRBD2 (5 bases). The germline V gene has CDR1 MNHNS and CDR2 SASEGT. There are 16 residues in the CDR3. V was trimmed by 5 bases and J by 4 bases, leaving 21 bases between them. Written as DNA, the CDR3 is TGTGCCAGCAGTCGGGGAGCAGGCCCCAGCCCTTACGAGCAGTACTTC. It is translated as CASSRGAGPSPYEQYF.

This clonotype was observed at least ten times. The chain is built from TRBV7-2 and TRBJ2-1, with 11 nucleotides matching TRBD1. Germline V gives CDR1 SGHTA, CDR2 FQGNSA. The CDR3 extends over 16 amino acids. V shed 1 base, J shed 10 bases, and the junction held 9 bases outside the gene matches. The CDR3, as DNA: TGTGCCAGCAGCTTAGTATCGGGACAGGGGGGTTACGAGCAGTTCTTC. Translation: CASSLVSGQGGYEQFF.

With regard to this clonotype: This may be a read error: a much more frequent sequence differs by one nucleotide. The chain employs TRBV5-1 and TRBJ2-7; D is possibly TRBD1 or TRBD2 (5 bases each). The CDR3 has 14 amino acids. Germline lookup yields CDR1 SGHRS and CDR2 YFSETQ. The DNA of the CDR3 is TGCGCCAGCAGCTCCACGGGACGTCCCTACGAGCGGTACTTC. Its translation is CASSSTGRPYERYF.

In its sample, this clonotype was seen many times. The chain combines TRBV25-1 with TRBJ2-5; 7 bases are shared with TRBD2. The germline CDR1 and CDR2 sequences are MGHDK and SYGVNS. The CDR3 totals 16 residues. V lost 3 bases to trimming and J lost 6 bases; unmatched junction nucleotides: 13. The DNA for the CDR3 is TGTGCCAGCAGTGACTGGGGTCGCGGGAGCTCGAAGACCCAGTACTTC. It translates to CASSDWGRGSSKTQYF.

This clonotype was found many times. The rearrangement links TRBV12-3 or TRBV12-4 to TRBJ2-5; 7 positions agree with TRBD1. The V gene end was trimmed by 3 bases and the J gene end by 3 bases; junction bases not matched to a gene: 7. The CDR3 spans 15 residues. CDR3 residues: CASSFYRDREETQYF. The CDR3 coding sequence is TGTGCCAGCAGTTTTTATCGTGACAGGGAAGAGACCCAGTACTTC.

The table lists this clonotype with many counts. For the CDR3, the DNA is TGTGCCAGCAGCCCACAGCGGAGCCAGGAGACCCAGTACTTC. Protein sequence: CASSPQRSQETQYF. The chain carries TRBV11-3 and TRBJ2-5; TRBD2 might be the D (5 bases). V was shortened by 5 bases and J by 5 bases, with 15 bases between the two germline ends. The CDR3 runs to 14 residues. The germline gives CDR1 SGHNT, CDR2 YENEEA.

In its sample, this clonotype was seen many times. V is TRBV12-3 or TRBV12-4 and J is TRBJ2-7; 10 bases match TRBD2. The CDR3 totals 14 residues. The junction had 7 bases not matched to a gene; V was cut back by 6 bases and J by 5 bases. The CDR3 region has the DNA TGTGCCAGCAGGACCGGGACTAGCGACCACGAGCAGTACTTC. This gives the protein CASRTGTSDHEQYF.

This clonotype showed up just a few times. The chain combines TRBV3-1 with TRBJ2-7, with 7 bases matching TRBD1. With 1 base clipped from V and 3 bases from J, the junction kept 6 bases outside the gene matches. The CDR3 has 15 residues. Looked up from germline, CDR1 is LGHDT and CDR2 is YNNKEL (reference sequence). The CDR3 DNA follows: TGTGCCAGCAGCCAAGTCCCGCAGGGGGACTACGAGCAGTACTTC. Translation gives CASSQVPQGDYEQYF.

The sample holds many counts of this clonotype. This chain links TRBV12-3 or TRBV12-4 with TRBJ2-1, with D unresolved. V shed 6 bases and J shed 5 bases, with 17 bases lying between them. This CDR3 is built from 15 residues. The CDR3 here is CASSPTVRTHNEQFF. The CDR3 DNA follows: TGTGCCAGCAGCCCTACAGTCCGTACTCACAATGAGCAGTTCTTC.

This clonotype appeared many times. V is TRBV12-3 or TRBV12-4 and J is TRBJ2-3; 8 bases line up with TRBD2. The CDR3 totals 15 residues. V shed 6 bases and J 2 bases; nucleotides not matched to a gene: 7. Here the CDR3 reads CASSRLAGLTDTQYF. DNA of the CDR3: TGTGCCAGCAGCCGTCTAGCGGGCCTCACAGATACGCAGTATTTT.

The sample holds many counts of this clonotype. This chain uses TRBV20-1 with TRBJ2-5; D uncertain. Germline CDR1 reads DFQATT; CDR2 reads SNEGSKA (reference sequence). Trimming stripped 4 bases from V and 2 bases from J, with 8 bases between. The CDR3 has 12 residues. This chain's CDR3 is CSAISHQETQYF. For the CDR3, the DNA is TGCAGTGCTATATCGCATCAAGAGACCCAGTACTTC.

This clonotype was counted many times. The V call is TRBV10-3, the J call TRBJ2-1, with D perhaps matching TRBD2 (6 bases). With 3 bases removed from V and 8 bases from J, the gap between germline ends came to 8 bases. This CDR3 has 12 residues. Germline V lookup: CDR1 ENHRY, CDR2 SYGVKD. The CDR3 loop is CAISELADEQFF. The CDR3 DNA follows: TGTGCCATCAGTGAATTAGCGGATGAGCAGTTCTTC.

This clonotype appeared many times. This chain links TRBV7-8 with TRBJ2-7; the D gene could be TRBD1 or TRBD2 (6 bases each). The CDR3 contains 13 residues. V was pared by 3 bases and J by 7 bases, with 13 bases between. Per germline, CDR1 SGHVS and CDR2 FQNEAQ. The CDR3 bases are TGTGCCAGCAGCTTCTCGGGGGCGGGGGAGCAGTACTTC. This encodes CASSFSGAGEQYF.

This clonotype was seen a single time. The chain employs TRBV2 and TRBJ2-7; D ambiguous. The germline CDR1 and CDR2 sequences are SNHLY and FYNNEI. Trimming left V 10 bases short and J 0 bases short, with 13 bases between. CDR3 length equals 13 residues. In DNA, the CDR3 is TGTGCCACCCAGTCGGTCACCTCCTACGAGCAGTACTTC. This encodes CATQSVTSYEQYF.

This clonotype was seen a handful of times. V usage is TRBV12-3 or TRBV12-4 and J usage is TRBJ2-1, with TRBD2 matching 8 bases. With 7 bases clipped from V and 12 bases from J, the junction kept 8 bases outside the gene matches. This CDR3 has 12 amino acids. In DNA form, the CDR3 reads TGTGCCAGCACCCGCGGGGGGCGCGTGCAGTTCTTC. This sequence encodes CASTRGGRVQFF.

This chain links TRBV6-1 with TRBJ2-7; TRBD2 is a possible D gene (5 bases). Deletions cut 6 bases from V and 2 bases from J, with 11 bases between. Germline V gene sequence: CDR1 MNHNS, CDR2 SASEGT. The CDR3 contains 13 residues. CDR3 amino acids: CASRRAEAYEQYF. As DNA, the CDR3 is TGTGCCAGCAGAAGGGCGGAGGCCTACGAGCAGTACTTC.

In this sample, this clonotype turned up many times. The rearrangement joins TRBV28 to TRBJ2-1; D gene ambiguous. Trimming removed 6 bases at V and 10 bases at J, with 13 bases between. CDR1 is MDHEN and CDR2 is SYDVKM in the germline V gene. CDR3 size: 12 residues. DNA for the CDR3: TGTGCCAGCAGGAAAAACGGGCCCGAGCAGTTCTTC. Translating it yields CASRKNGPEQFF.

This clonotype came up many times. V usage is TRBV28 and J usage is TRBJ1-1; D might be TRBD1 (5 bases). Trimming shortened V by 7 bases and J by 1 base, and 13 bases separated the two germline ends. Germline V gives CDR1 MDHEN, CDR2 SYDVKM. The CDR3 has 14 amino acids. CDR3 bases: TGTGCCAGCACCCTGGGACTCGCGAACACTGAAGCTTTCTTT. Its protein product is CASTLGLANTEAFF.

This clonotype was picked up many times. The V and J genes are TRBV4-1 and TRBJ1-1; D is uncertain. This CDR3 has 14 residues. Germline V lookup: CDR1 MGHRA, CDR2 YSYEKL. The V end lost 0 bases, the J end lost 8 bases, and 13 bases lay between the germline ends. CDR3 bases: TGCGCCAGCAGCCAAGATTTCCGGGAGCCGGAAGCTTTCTTT. This codes for CASSQDFREPEAFF.

This clonotype occurred many times. The rearrangement joins TRBV3-1 to TRBJ2-5; the match to TRBD2 covers 12 bases. This CDR3 has 18 residues. V dropped 0 bases and J dropped 0; count of bases not matched to a gene: 5. Germline CDR1 is LGHDT and CDR2 is YNNKEL (reference sequence). CDR3 protein: CASSQDRTSGAYQETQYF. The CDR3 DNA reads TGTGCCAGCAGCCAAGACCGGACTAGCGGGGCGTACCAAGAGACCCAGTACTTC.

The V and J genes are TRBV5-6 and TRBJ2-4; D is ambiguous. CDR3 length equals 12 residues. Germline CDR1 is SGHDT and CDR2 is YYEEEE. Trimming took 0 bases from V and 7 from J, leaving 5 bases between them. The CDR3 bases are TGTGCCAGCAGCTTGGCATCGAACATTCAGTACTTC. Encoded protein: CASSLASNIQYF.

This clonotype was seen at least ten times. V usage is TRBV29-1 and J usage is TRBJ1-1; D gene ambiguous. The CDR3 has 12 amino acids. The V gene lost 7 bases and the J gene lost 1 base, with 10 bases spanning the gap. Germline CDR1 SQVTM, CDR2 ANQGSEA. The CDR3 loop is CSALTQNTEAFF. The CDR3 nucleotides are TGCAGCGCCTTGACACAGAACACTGAAGCTTTCTTT.

This clonotype was detected many times. This chain connects TRBV29-1 to TRBJ2-7; 8 nucleotides match TRBD1. This CDR3 spans 13 amino acids. The trim removed 7 bases at V and 3 bases at J, leaving 8 bases unmatched. Germline assignment: CDR1 SQVTM and CDR2 ANQGSEA. The CDR3 sequence is CSAGQGPNYEQYF. Here the CDR3 DNA reads TGCAGCGCTGGACAGGGTCCCAACTACGAGCAGTACTTC.

This clonotype was counted many times. The rearrangement links TRBV10-3 to TRBJ2-1, with unresolved D. With 4 bases removed from V and 8 bases from J, the gap between germline ends came to 6 bases. This CDR3 is 11 amino acids long. CDR1 and CDR2 from the germline V gene are ENHRY and SYGVKD. CDR3 amino acids: CAISGGDEQFF. DNA of the CDR3: TGTGCCATCAGTGGTGGGGATGAGCAGTTCTTC.

This clonotype was observed many times. The chain carries TRBV12-3 or TRBV12-4 and TRBJ2-1; TRBD2 aligns across 13 bases. The V and J ends lost 0 bases and 10 bases, in that order; junction bases with no gene match: 15. The CDR3 has 19 amino acids. The DNA for the CDR3 is TGTGCCAGCAGTTTAGCCCTGGGGACTAGCGGGGCTTTGGGTAACGAGCAGTTCTTC. Amino acid sequence: CASSLALGTSGALGNEQFF.

This clonotype was counted at least ten times. The rearrangement links TRBV29-1 to TRBJ2-3; D unclear. Germline assignment: CDR1 SQVTM and CDR2 ANQGSEA. The CDR3 is 13 amino acids. Trimming shortened V by 3 bases and J by 2 bases, and 9 bases separated the two germline ends. For the CDR3, the DNA is TGCAGCGTTGACCCACCCTCCACAGATACGCAGTATTTT. Translation gives CSVDPPSTDTQYF.